This record covers a single T cell receptor beta chain. Method: immunoSEQ multiplex PCR; TCRdb's copy keeps in-frame clones and lacks some. The table lists 90,000 to 120,000 clones, 80% of them singletons. The data were obtained in a study of blood T cell repertoires in COVID-19. Per germline, CDR1 LGHNA and CDR2 YNFKEQ. V trimming: 2 bases; J trimming: 7 bases; junction bases outside the gene matches: 8. The CDR3 length is 15 residues. The receptor's source is a man in his 70s with acute or convalescent COVID-19. Sequences were obtained from peripheral blood. The rearrangement joins TRBV4-2 to TRBJ2-7, with 10 bases fitting TRBD1. In nucleotides, the CDR3 is TGTGCCAGCAGCCAACAGGGACAGGGGTTGGAAGAGCAGTACTTC. Translated, it gives CASSQQGQGLEEQYF.